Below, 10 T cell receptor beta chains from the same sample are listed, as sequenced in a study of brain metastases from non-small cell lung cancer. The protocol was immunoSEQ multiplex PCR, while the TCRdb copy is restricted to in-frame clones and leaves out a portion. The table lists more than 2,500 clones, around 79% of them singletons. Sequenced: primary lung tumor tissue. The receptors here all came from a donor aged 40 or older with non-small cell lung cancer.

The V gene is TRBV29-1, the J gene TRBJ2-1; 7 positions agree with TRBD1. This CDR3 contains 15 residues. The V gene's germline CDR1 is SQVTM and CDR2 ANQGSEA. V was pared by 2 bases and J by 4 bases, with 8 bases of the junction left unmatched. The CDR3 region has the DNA TGCAGCGTTGAAATTTGGGACAGTGCTTACAATGAGCAGTTCTTC. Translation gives CSVEIWDSAYNEQFF.

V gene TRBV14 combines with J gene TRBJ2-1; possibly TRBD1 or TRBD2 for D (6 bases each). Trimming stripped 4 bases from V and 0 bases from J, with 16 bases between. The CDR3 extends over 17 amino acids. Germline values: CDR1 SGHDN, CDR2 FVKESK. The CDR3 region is CASSPSSGAGSYNEQFF. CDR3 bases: TGTGCCAGCAGCCCATCCTCGGGGGCAGGCTCCTACAATGAGCAGTTCTTC.

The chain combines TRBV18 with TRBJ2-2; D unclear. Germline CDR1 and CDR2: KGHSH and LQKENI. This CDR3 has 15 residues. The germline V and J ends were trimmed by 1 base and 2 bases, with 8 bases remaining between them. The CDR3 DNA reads TGTGCCAGCTCACCACGCGCGTCCAACACCGGGGAGCTGTTTTTT. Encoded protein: CASSPRASNTGELFF.

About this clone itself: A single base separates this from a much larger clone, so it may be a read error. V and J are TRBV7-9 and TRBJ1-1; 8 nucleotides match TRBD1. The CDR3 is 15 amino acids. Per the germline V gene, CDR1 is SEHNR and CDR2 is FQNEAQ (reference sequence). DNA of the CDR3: TGTGCCAGCAGCTTGGGGAGGACAGGGAGTACTGAAACTTTCTTT. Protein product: CASSLGRTGSTETFF.

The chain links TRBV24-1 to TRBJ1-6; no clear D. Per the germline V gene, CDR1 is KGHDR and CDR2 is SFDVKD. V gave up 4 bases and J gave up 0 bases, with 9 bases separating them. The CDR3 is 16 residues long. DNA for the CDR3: TGTGCCACCAGTGAGTTCATGAGCTCCTATAATTCACCCCTCCACTTT. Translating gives CATSEFMSSYNSPLHF.

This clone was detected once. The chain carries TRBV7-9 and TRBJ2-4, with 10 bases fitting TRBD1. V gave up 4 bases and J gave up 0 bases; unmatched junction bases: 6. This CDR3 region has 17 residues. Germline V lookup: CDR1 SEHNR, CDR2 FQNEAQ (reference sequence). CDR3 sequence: CASSSIDRGLAKNIQYF. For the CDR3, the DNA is TGTGCCAGCAGCTCAATAGACAGGGGGCTAGCCAAAAACATTCAGTACTTC.

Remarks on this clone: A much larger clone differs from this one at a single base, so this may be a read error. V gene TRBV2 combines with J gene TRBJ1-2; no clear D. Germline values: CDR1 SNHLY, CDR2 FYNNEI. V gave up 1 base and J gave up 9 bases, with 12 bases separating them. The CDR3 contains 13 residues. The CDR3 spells CASSEGASWSYTF. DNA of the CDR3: TGTGCCAGCAGTGAAGGGGCCTCGTGGAGCTACACCTTC.

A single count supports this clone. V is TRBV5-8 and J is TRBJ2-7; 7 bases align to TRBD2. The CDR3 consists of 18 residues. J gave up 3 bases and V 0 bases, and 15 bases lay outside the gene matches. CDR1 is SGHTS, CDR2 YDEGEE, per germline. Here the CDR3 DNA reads TGTGCCAGCAGCTTGGACGGACTTAGGGGAGGGTTACACTACGAGCAGTACTTC. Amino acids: CASSLDGLRGGLHYEQYF.

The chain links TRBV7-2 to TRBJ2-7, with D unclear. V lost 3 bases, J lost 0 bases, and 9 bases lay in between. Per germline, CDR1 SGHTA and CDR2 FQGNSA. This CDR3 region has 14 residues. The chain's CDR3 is CASSFDSHSYEQYF. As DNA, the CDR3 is TGTGCCAGCAGCTTCGACTCCCACTCCTACGAGCAGTACTTC.

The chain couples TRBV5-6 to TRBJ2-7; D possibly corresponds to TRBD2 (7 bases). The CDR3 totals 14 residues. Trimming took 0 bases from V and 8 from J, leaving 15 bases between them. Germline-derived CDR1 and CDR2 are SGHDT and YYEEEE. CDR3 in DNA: TGTGCCAGCAGCTTGGAAGGGGGACTATACAAGCAGTACTTC. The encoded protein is CASSLEGGLYKQYF.